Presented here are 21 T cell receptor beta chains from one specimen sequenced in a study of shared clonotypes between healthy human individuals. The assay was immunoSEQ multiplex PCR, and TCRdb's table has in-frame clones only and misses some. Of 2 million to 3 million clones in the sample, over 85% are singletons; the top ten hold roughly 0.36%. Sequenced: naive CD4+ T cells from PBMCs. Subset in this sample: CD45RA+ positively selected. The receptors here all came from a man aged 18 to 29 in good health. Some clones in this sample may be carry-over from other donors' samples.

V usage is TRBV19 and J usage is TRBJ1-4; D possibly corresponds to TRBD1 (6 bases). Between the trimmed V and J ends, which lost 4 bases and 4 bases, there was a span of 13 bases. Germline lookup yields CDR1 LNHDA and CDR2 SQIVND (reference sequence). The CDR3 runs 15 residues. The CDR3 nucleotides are TGTGCCAGTAGTACCGGACAGCTACTTAATGAAAAACTGTTTTTT. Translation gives CASSTGQLLNEKLFF.

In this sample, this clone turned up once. CDR3 sequence: CATSRGGTGVPTGELFF. CDR3 DNA: TGTGCCACCAGCAGGGGGGGCACAGGTGTTCCCACCGGGGAGCTGTTTTTT. The rearrangement uses TRBV15 and TRBJ2-2; D possibly uses TRBD1 or TRBD2 (6 bases each). V was shortened by 3 bases and J by 4 bases, with 18 bases between the two germline ends. Germline V CDR1 and CDR2: LNHNV, YYDKDF (reference sequence). The CDR3 is made up of 17 amino acids.

This chain's CDR3 is CASSPERDAVETQYF. CDR3 nucleotide sequence: TGTGCCAGCAGCCCCGAGCGGGATGCAGTTGAGACCCAGTACTTC. V is TRBV9 and J is TRBJ2-5; 7 bases match TRBD2. Germline V CDR1 and CDR2: SGDLS, YYNGEE. The CDR3 has 15 amino acids. V was pared by 4 bases and J by 5 bases, with 11 bases of the junction left unmatched.

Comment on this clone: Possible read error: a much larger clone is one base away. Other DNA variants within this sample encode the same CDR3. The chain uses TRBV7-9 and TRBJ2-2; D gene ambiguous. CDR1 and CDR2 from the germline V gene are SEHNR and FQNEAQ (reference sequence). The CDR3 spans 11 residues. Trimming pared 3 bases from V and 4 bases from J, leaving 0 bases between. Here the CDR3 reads CASSFTGELFF. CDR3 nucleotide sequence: TGTGCCAGCAGCTTCACCGGGGAGCTGTTTTTT.

The CDR3 bases are TGTGCCAGCAACCCGGGGTTGGGCACTGAAGCTTTCTTT. This gives the protein CASNPGLGTEAFF. The rearrangement joins TRBV5-6 to TRBJ1-1; D ambiguous. The CDR3 consists of 13 residues. CDR1 and CDR2 from the germline V gene are SGHDT and YYEEEE. Between the trimmed V and J ends, which lost 6 bases and 4 bases, there was a span of 13 bases.

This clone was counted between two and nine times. CDR3 amino acids: CASSPGTGGTQPQHF. In DNA form, the CDR3 reads TGTGCCAGCAGCCCCGGGACAGGGGGCACTCAGCCCCAGCATTTT. The chain links TRBV6-5 to TRBJ1-5; TRBD1 agrees at 12 bases. This CDR3 has 15 amino acids. V trimming: 6 bases; J trimming: 6 bases; junction bases outside the gene matches: 6. Germline loops: CDR1 MNHEY, CDR2 SVGAGI.

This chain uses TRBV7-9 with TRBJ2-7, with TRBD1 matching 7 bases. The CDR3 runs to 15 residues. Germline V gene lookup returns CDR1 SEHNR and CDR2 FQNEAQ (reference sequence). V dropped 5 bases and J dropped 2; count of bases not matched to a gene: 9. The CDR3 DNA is TGTGCCAGCAGCCAGATTGGACAGGAGACCTACGAGCAGTACTTC. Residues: CASSQIGQETYEQYF.

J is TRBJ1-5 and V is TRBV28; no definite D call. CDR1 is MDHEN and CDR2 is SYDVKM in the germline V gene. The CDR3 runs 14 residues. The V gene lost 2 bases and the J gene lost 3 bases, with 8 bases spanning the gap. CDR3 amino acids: CASSLREFNQPQHF. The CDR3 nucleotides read TGTGCCAGCAGTTTACGGGAATTCAATCAGCCCCAGCATTTT. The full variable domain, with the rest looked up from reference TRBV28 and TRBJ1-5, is DVKVTQSSRYLVKRTGEKVFLECVQDMDHENMFWYRQDPGLGLRLIYFSYDVKMKEKGDIPEGYSVSREKKERFSLILESASTNQTSMYLCASSLREFNQPQHFGDGTRLSIL.

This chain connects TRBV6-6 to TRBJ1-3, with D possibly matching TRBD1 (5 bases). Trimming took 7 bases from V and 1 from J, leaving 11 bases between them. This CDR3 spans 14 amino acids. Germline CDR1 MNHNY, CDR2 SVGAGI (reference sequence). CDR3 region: CASNPGGSGNTIYF. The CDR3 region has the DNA TGTGCCAGCAACCCTGGGGGATCTGGAAACACCATATATTTT.

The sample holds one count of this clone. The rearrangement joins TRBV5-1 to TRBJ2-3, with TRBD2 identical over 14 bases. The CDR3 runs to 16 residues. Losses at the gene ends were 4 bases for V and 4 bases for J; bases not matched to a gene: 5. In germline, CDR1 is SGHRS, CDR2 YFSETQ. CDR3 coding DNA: TGCGCCAGCAGCCCTCCGGGACTAGCGGGAGCAGATACGCAGTATTTT. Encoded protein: CASSPPGLAGADTQYF.

The CDR3 DNA follows: TGCGCCAGCAGCTCACGCCCGGGACAGACTAATGAAAAACTGTTTTTT. Translated: CASSSRPGQTNEKLFF. The rearrangement uses TRBV5-1 and TRBJ1-4, with 7 bases matching TRBD1. CDR1 is SGHRS, CDR2 YFSETQ, per germline. The CDR3 consists of 16 residues. The junction had 7 bases not matched to a gene; V was cut back by 3 bases and J by 2 bases.

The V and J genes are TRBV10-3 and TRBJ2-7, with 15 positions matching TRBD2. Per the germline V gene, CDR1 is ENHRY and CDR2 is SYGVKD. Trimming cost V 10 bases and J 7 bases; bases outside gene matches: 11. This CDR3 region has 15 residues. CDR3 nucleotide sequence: TGTGCCACCGGACTAGCGGGAGGGGCCCTGGGGGAGCAGTACTTC. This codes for CATGLAGGALGEQYF.

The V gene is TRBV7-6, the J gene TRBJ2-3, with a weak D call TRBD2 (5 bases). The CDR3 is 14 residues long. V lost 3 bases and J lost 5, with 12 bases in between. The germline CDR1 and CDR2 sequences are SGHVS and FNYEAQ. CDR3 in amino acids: CASSLGYREDTQYF. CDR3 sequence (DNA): TGTGCCAGCAGCTTGGGGTACCGGGAAGATACGCAGTATTTT. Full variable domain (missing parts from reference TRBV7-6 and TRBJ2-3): GAGVSQSPRYKVTKRGQDVALRCDPISGHVSLYWYRQALGQGPEFLTYFNYEAQQDKSGLPNDRFSAERPEGSISTLTIQRTEQRDSAMYRCASSLGYREDTQYFGPGTRLTVL.

The CDR3 DNA follows: TGTGCCAGCAGCTCCCGGACTAGCGGCAGCTCCCAAGAGACCCAGTACTTC. Translating gives CASSSRTSGSSQETQYF. The V call is TRBV7-2, the J call TRBJ2-5, with 10 positions matching TRBD2. The CDR3 contains 17 residues. Germline V gives CDR1 SGHTA, CDR2 FQGNSA. Trimming cost V 4 bases and J 1 base; bases outside gene matches: 9.

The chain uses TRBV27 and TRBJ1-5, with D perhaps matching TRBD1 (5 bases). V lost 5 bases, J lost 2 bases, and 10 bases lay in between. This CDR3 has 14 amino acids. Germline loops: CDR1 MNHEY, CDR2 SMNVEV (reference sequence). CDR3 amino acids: CASSRRDGNQPQHF. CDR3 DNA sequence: TGTGCCAGCAGTCGCAGGGACGGCAATCAGCCCCAGCATTTT.

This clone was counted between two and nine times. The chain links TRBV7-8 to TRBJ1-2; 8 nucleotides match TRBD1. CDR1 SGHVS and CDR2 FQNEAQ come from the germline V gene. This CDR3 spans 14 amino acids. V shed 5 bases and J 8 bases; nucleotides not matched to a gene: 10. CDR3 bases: TGTGCCAGCAGCCCGGAAACAGGGGGTGAAGGCTACACCTTC. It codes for CASSPETGGEGYTF. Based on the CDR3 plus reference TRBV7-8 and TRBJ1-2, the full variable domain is GAGVSQSPRYKVAKRGQDVALRCDPISGHVSLFWYQQALGQGPEFLTYFQNEAQLDKSGLPSDRFFAERPEGSVSTLKIQRTQQEDSAVYLCASSPETGGEGYTFGSGTRLTVV.

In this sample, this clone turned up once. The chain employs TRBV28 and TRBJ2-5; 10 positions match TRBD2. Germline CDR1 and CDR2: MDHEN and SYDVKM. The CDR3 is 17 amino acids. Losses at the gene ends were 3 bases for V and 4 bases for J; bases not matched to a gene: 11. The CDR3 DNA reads TGTGCCAGCAGTTTTATCCAGCGGGAGGGCGACGGAGAGACCCAGTACTTC. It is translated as CASSFIQREGDGETQYF. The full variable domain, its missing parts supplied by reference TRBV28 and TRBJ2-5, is DVKVTQSSRYLVKRTGEKVFLECVQDMDHENMFWYRQDPGLGLRLIYFSYDVKMKEKGDIPEGYSVSREKKERFSLILESASTNQTSMYLCASSFIQREGDGETQYFGPGTRLLVL.

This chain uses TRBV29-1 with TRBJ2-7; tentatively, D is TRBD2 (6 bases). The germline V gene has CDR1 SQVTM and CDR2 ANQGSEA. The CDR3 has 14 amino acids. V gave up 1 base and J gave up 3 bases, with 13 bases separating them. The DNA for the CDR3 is TGCAGCGTTGAAGGAGGACTACCTTACTACGAGCAGTACTTC. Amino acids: CSVEGGLPYYEQYF.

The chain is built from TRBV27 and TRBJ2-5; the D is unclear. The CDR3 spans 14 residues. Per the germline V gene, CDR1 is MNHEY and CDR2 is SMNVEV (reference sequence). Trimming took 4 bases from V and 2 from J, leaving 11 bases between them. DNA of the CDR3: TGTGCCAGCAGTTCTCTCCAACGACAAGAGACCCAGTACTTC. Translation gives CASSSLQRQETQYF.

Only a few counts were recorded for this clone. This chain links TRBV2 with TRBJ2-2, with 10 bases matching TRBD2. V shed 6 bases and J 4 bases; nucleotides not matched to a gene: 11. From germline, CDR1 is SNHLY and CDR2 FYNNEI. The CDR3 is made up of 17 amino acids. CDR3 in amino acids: CASSGTSGNRGTGELFF. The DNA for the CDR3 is TGTGCCAGCAGCGGAACTAGCGGGAACCGGGGCACCGGGGAGCTGTTTTTT.

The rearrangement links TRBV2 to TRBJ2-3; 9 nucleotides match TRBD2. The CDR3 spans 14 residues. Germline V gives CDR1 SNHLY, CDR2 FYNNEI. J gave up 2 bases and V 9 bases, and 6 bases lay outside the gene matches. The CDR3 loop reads CASGPSGITDTQYF. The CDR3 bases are TGTGCCAGTGGACCTAGCGGGATCACAGATACGCAGTATTTT. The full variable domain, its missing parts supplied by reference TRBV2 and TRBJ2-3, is EPEVTQTPSHQVTQMGQEVILRCVPISNHLYFYWYRQILGQKVEFLVSFYNNEISEKSEIFDDQFSVERPDGSNFTLKIRSTKLEDSAMYFCASGPSGITDTQYFGPGTRLTVL.